This T cell receptor beta chain was obtained from a study of OX40 agonist ivuxolimab in advanced cancers. Germline CDR1 reads SGHRS; CDR2 reads YFSETQ. CDR3 length: 14 amino acids. V dropped 0 bases and J dropped 5 bases, with 11 bases sitting between them. The table lists this clone with a count of one. Using immunoSEQ multiplex PCR, the repertoire was profiled, and TCRdb retains in-frame clones only, with some absent. Seen here are under 70,000 clones, about 80% observed once, and the top ten hold about 4.5%. The chain links TRBV5-1 to TRBJ1-1, with D uncertain. The origin of this receptor is an adult with an advanced solid tumor such as melanoma, head and neck, liver or kidney cancer. The starting material was CD4+ or CD8+ T cells sorted from blood, obtained in a trial of the OX40 agonist ivuxolimab. CDR3 residues: CASSLGDTRTEAFF. The CDR3 bases are TGCGCCAGCAGCTTGGGAGATACCCGAACTGAAGCTTTCTTT. Variable domain in full (rest from reference TRBV5-1 and TRBJ1-1): KAGVTQTPRYLIKTRGQQVTLSCSPISGHRSVSWYQQTPGQGLQFLFEYFSETQRNKGNFPGRFSGRQFSNSRSEMNVSTLELGDSALYLCASSLGDTRTEAFFGQGTRLTVV.